The rows below give T cell receptor beta chains drawn from one sample of a study of T cell responses to AZD1222 COVID-19 vaccine. Clones were read by immunoSEQ multiplex PCR, and TCRdb kept only the in-frame ones, dropping some. The data contain about 150,000 clones, 90% of them singletons. The material sequenced was peripheral blood, taken on day 0 of AZD1222 vaccination. The source is an adult in good health. Each CDR3 is given with its conserved first and last residue. D genes are given only for firm matches. Some rows mark clone size as missing; the rest say once, few, many or name a class of expanded clone.

>TRBJ2-7|-|TRBV20-1|11|TRBD1
CSATQGAEQYF
TGCAGTGCCACACAGGGGGCCGAGCAGTACTTC
>TRBJ1-1|-|TRBV23-1|18|-
CASSHPVTRLLMNTEAFF
TGCGCCAGCAGTCATCCGGTCACCAGACTACTCATGAACACTGAAGCTTTCTTT
>TRBJ1-4|-|TRBV18|15|TRBD1
CASSTYDRVGEKLFF
TGTGCCAGCTCAACCTACGACAGGGTCGGAGAAAAACTGTTTTTT
>TRBJ2-7|-|TRBV6-1|17|TRBD2
CASSEPGLAGGTYEQYF
TGTGCCAGCAGTGAACCGGGACTAGCGGGAGGAACCTACGAGCAGTACTTC
>TRBJ1-2|-|TRBV6-2/TRBV6-3|13|-
CASSEDLNYGYTF
TGTGCCAGCAGTGAGGACCTTAACTATGGCTACACCTTC
>TRBJ1-1|-|TRBV29-1|12|-
CSVEEAGDEAFF
TGCAGCGTTGAAGAGGCGGGGGATGAAGCTTTCTTT
>TRBJ2-2|-|TRBV7-9|18|TRBD2
CASSVGTWGLASTGELFF
TGTGCCAGCAGCGTCGGCACTTGGGGACTAGCGTCTACCGGGGAGCTGTTTTTT
>TRBJ2-3|-|TRBV20-1|11|-
CSARSLDTQYF
TGCAGTGCACGGTCGTTAGATACGCAGTATTTT
>TRBJ1-4|once|TRBV4-2|11|-
CASSQVEKLFF
TGTGCCAGCAGCCAAGTTGAAAAACTGTTTTTT
>TRBJ2-4|once|TRBV9|15|TRBD2
CASSVEGSGSDIQYF
TGTGCCAGCAGCGTAGAGGGTAGCGGGAGTGACATTCAGTACTTC
>TRBJ2-2|once|TRBV4-2|18|TRBD2
CASSQKFLASGSTGELFF
TGTGCCAGCAGCCAAAAGTTCCTAGCTAGCGGGAGCACCGGGGAGCTGTTTTTT
>TRBJ2-7|-|TRBV3-1/TRBV3-2|14|TRBD2
CASSQGLAGGEQYF
TGTGCCAGCAGCCAAGGACTAGCGGGAGGCGAGCAGTACTTC
>TRBJ2-1|-|TRBV11-2|13|-
CASSLDGYNEQFF
TGTGCCAGCAGCTTAGACGGGTACAATGAGCAGTTCTTC
>TRBJ2-3|-|TRBV12-5|18|-
CASGLAYVDASGGDTQYF
TGTGCTAGTGGTTTGGCATACGTGGACGCTTCTGGGGGAGATACGCAGTATTTT
>TRBJ2-6|-|TRBV30|18|-
CAWSVHRATNSGANVLTF
TGTGCCTGGAGTGTACACCGCGCCACGAACTCTGGGGCCAACGTCCTGACTTTC
>TRBJ2-1|-|TRBV7-6|19|TRBD2
CASSPKDVLTSGGYNEQFF
TGTGCCAGCAGCCCAAAGGACGTCCTAACTAGCGGGGGGTACAATGAGCAGTTCTTC
>TRBJ2-5|-|TRBV5-8|17|TRBD2
CASSWMGLARTTETQYF
TGTGCCAGCAGCTGGATGGGACTAGCGCGCACAACGGAGACCCAGTACTTC
>TRBJ1-2|-|TRBV9|12|-
CASSVGATGYTF
TGTGCCAGCAGCGTAGGAGCCACTGGCTACACCTTC
>TRBJ1-4|-|TRBV4-1|15|-
CASSQARGLDEKLFF
TGCGCCAGCAGCCAAGCGAGGGGGTTGGATGAAAAACTGTTTTTT
>TRBJ2-7|few|TRBV7-9|18|TRBD2
CASSLRDRLAGDIYEQYF
TGTGCCAGCAGCTTAAGGGACAGACTAGCGGGAGATATCTACGAGCAGTACTTC
>TRBJ1-6|once|TRBV3-1/TRBV3-2|14|TRBD1
CASSLDRNNSPLHF
TGTGCCAGCAGCCTGGACAGGAATAATTCACCCCTCCACTTT
>TRBJ2-2|-|TRBV3-1/TRBV3-2|15|-
CASSQDRQYTGELFF
TGTGCCAGCAGCCAAGATCGACAGTACACCGGGGAGCTGTTTTTT